This entry lists 10 T cell receptor beta chains sequenced from one sample in a study of shared clonotypes between healthy human individuals. Clones were read by immunoSEQ multiplex PCR, and TCRdb kept only the in-frame ones, dropping some. The data contain about 1.1 million clones, about 80% of them singletons. Sequences were obtained from memory CD4+ T cells from PBMCs. This sample's subset: CD45RA-negative fraction. The receptors shown here come from a man younger than 35 in good health. Some clones in this sample may be carry-over from other donors' samples.

The rearrangement uses TRBV28 and TRBJ2-3; tentative D call: TRBD2 (5 bases). The CDR3 contains 17 residues. The germline V gene encodes CDR1 MDHEN and CDR2 SYDVKM. Trimming removed 2 bases from V and 0 bases from J, with 15 bases in between. CDR3 sequence reads: CASSLSGSVTSTDTQYF. In DNA, the CDR3 is TGTGCCAGCAGTTTAAGTGGGAGTGTTACTAGCACAGATACGCAGTATTTT.

The gene calls are TRBV7-9 and TRBJ1-1; possible D gene TRBD1, 6 bases. With 5 bases removed from V and 4 bases from J, the gap between germline ends came to 14 bases. The CDR3 is 14 residues long. Germline-derived CDR1 and CDR2 are SEHNR and FQNEAQ (reference sequence). CDR3 loop: CASSPLTGTTEAFF. As DNA, the CDR3 is TGTGCCAGCAGCCCCTTGACAGGAACCACTGAAGCTTTCTTT.

This rearrangement joins TRBV6-6 to TRBJ2-5; tentative D call: TRBD2 (6 bases). CDR1 and CDR2 from the germline V gene are MNHNY and SVGAGI (reference sequence). The CDR3 covers 15 residues. V lost 2 bases, J lost 3 bases, and 13 bases lay in between. As DNA, the CDR3 is TGTGCCAGCAGTTACGGAGGGCTCCGGGAAGAGACCCAGTACTTC. It specifies CASSYGGLREETQYF.

The V call is TRBV15, the J call TRBJ2-7, with a tentative D call TRBD2 (5 bases). Trimming removed 5 bases from V and 2 bases from J, with 22 bases in between. Germline-derived CDR1 and CDR2 are LNHNV and YYDKDF (reference sequence). CDR3 size: 17 residues. CDR3 DNA: TGTGCCACCAGCGGGCGTCGGGGTCACAACCGGACCTACGAGCAGTACTTC. Residues: CATSGRRGHNRTYEQYF.

J is TRBJ2-1 and V is TRBV5-1, with 13 bases aligning to TRBD2. Germline CDR1 is SGHRS and CDR2 is YFSETQ. The length of the CDR3 is 17 residues. V dropped 4 bases and J dropped 1; count of bases not matched to a gene: 5. Here the CDR3 DNA reads TGCGCCAGCAGCGGGACTAGCGGGATCCCGTCCTACAATGAGCAGTTCTTC. This encodes CASSGTSGIPSYNEQFF.

This chain links TRBV11-2 with TRBJ2-1; D is undetermined. Germline lookup yields CDR1 SGHAT and CDR2 FQNNGV. The CDR3 is 18 amino acids. Trimming took 2 bases from V and 0 from J, leaving 17 bases between them. Here the CDR3 DNA reads TGTGCCAGCAGCTTATTTCTAGGTGAAATCAGCTCCTACAATGAGCAGTTCTTC. This sequence encodes CASSLFLGEISSYNEQFF.

The chain uses TRBV5-4 and TRBJ2-7, with TRBD2 as a possible D gene (5 bases). CDR3 length equals 14 residues. The V end was cut by 5 bases, the J end by 0 bases, with 12 bases between. Per the germline V gene, CDR1 is SGHNT and CDR2 is YYREEE (reference sequence). CDR3 nucleotides: TGTGCCAGCAGTATACGAGGGAGCTCCTACGAGCAGTACTTC. It yields the protein CASSIRGSSYEQYF.

V usage is TRBV4-2 and J usage is TRBJ1-1, with no clear D. V lost 0 bases and J lost 8, with 7 bases in between. Germline lookup yields CDR1 LGHNA and CDR2 YNFKEQ. The CDR3 extends over 12 amino acids. This chain's CDR3 is CASSQDREEAFF. The DNA for the CDR3 is TGTGCCAGCAGCCAAGATAGAGAGGAAGCTTTCTTT.

The V and J genes are TRBV6-5 and TRBJ1-1; 8 bases line up with TRBD1. V was clipped by 6 bases and J by 6 bases; unmatched bases: 6. The CDR3 totals 13 residues. CDR1 is MNHEY and CDR2 is SVGAGI in the germline V gene. The CDR3 reads CASRIQGGAEAFF. CDR3 in DNA: TGTGCCAGCAGAATACAGGGGGGCGCTGAAGCTTTCTTT.

This sequence joins TRBV7-6 and TRBJ2-5, with 8 nucleotides matching TRBD1. Germline V CDR1 and CDR2: SGHVS, FNYEAQ. The CDR3 totals 16 residues. V was clipped by 2 bases and J by 5 bases; unmatched bases: 10. The CDR3 sequence is CASSLNGQGARETQYF. DNA of the CDR3: TGTGCCAGCAGCTTAAACGGCCAGGGGGCGCGCGAGACCCAGTACTTC.